This T cell receptor (beta chain) was obtained from a study of CD8 T cells in ankylosing spondylitis. The CDR3 extends over 15 amino acids. V lost 5 bases, J lost 7 bases, and 15 bases lay in between. This clonotype was counted ten times or more. Antigen: not known. Study-level findings and limits: Some motif variants were previously reported in reactive arthritis synovial fluid and blood. CD8+ by phenotype, disease-linked clones were relatively rare in peripheral blood. Made up of 7 to 9 highly homologous variants, a TCR beta motif appeared characteristic of ankylosing spondylitis blood.

Making the TCR beta libraries involved quantitative 5'-RACE with molecular barcodes. TCRdb called the 5' RACE reads again in MiXCR, with one record for every CDR3 protein. The data show 650,000 to 800,000 distinct CDR3 sequences, 15% to 20% seen once. Sample: blood, either unsorted or a sorted T cell fraction (not recorded which). The chain recombines TRBV12-3 or TRBV12-4 with TRBJ1-6, with a weak D call TRBD1 (5 bases). The sequence was obtained from a male donor with ankylosing spondylitis. The CDR3: CASSRIGTHNSPLHF. The CDR3 DNA follows: TGTGCCAGCAGTCGGATCGGGACGCACAATTCACCCCTCCACTTT.